This T cell receptor beta chain was observed in a study of T cell changes during pregnancy in multiple sclerosis. TCRdb's copy holds only in-frame clones and misses some; the assay was immunoSEQ multiplex PCR. The repertoire consists of about 79,000 clones, with 85% to 95% occurring once and the leading ten covering less than 0.75%. The CDR3 runs 13 residues. Germline assignment: CDR1 SGHVS and CDR2 FNYEAQ. Trimming stripped 5 bases from V and 4 bases from J, with 9 bases between. This clone was recorded once. The sample here was peripheral blood, taken in the second trimester of pregnancy. The V call is TRBV7-6, the J call TRBJ2-1, with a tentative D call TRBD1 (6 bases). This TCR was sampled from a female donor in good health, enrolled as a control in a pregnancy study. The CDR3 loop is CASSAGQYNEQFF. The CDR3 DNA follows: TGTGCCAGCAGCGCAGGACAGTACAATGAGCAGTTCTTC. The variable domain in full, completed from reference TRBV7-6 and TRBJ2-1, reads GAGVSQSPRYKVTKRGQDVALRCDPISGHVSLYWYRQALGQGPEFLTYFNYEAQQDKSGLPNDRFSAERPEGSISTLTIQRTEQRDSAMYRCASSAGQYNEQFFGPGTRLTVL.